The clone carrying this T cell receptor beta chain was recorded a few times. The antigen is unknown. The sample belongs to a study of early T cells in non-severe SARS-CoV-2 infection. Study context: The sequenced material was bulk RNA from unsorted whole blood, and its chains were unpaired.

Study results and limitations: Anti-spike CD8 responses were favored in VDJdb matching, and private and CD4 specificities were missed.

Germline CDR1 is SQVTM and CDR2 is ANQGSEA. V lost 1 base and J lost 0; bases outside the gene matches: 7. This CDR3 has 17 amino acids. Each cDNA molecule carried a unique molecular identifier. One entry per CDR3 protein results from TCRdb running MiXCR on the 5' RACE reads. The sample holds around 77,000 distinct CDR3 sequences, 9.5% to 13% seen once. Sequencing was performed on whole blood, taken at baseline. This receptor was identified in an adult who was a healthcare worker with PCR-confirmed SARS-CoV-2 infection or an uninfected control (not recorded which). The chain links TRBV29-1 to TRBJ1-1, with 11 bases aligning to TRBD1. The CDR3 loop is CSVEGDRGDRLNTEAFF. The CDR3 DNA reads as TGCAGCGTTGAAGGGGACAGGGGGGATAGATTGAACACTGAAGCTTTCTTT.